This T cell receptor beta chain was identified during a study of shared clonotypes between healthy human individuals. The overall study: Three plates were used per donor for CD4 naive, three for CD4 memory, two for CD8 naive and one for CD8 memory.

The germline V gene encodes CDR1 MDHEN and CDR2 SYDVKM. This CDR3 has 15 residues. Trimming stripped 1 base from V and 1 base from J, with 11 bases between. Repertoires were generated with immunoSEQ multiplex PCR, while TCRdb's copy carries only in-frame clones and drops some. The sample lists approximately 2.4 million clones; approximately 94% were seen once. The sequenced sample was naive CD4+ T cells sorted from blood. Regarding subset: CD45RA+ positively selected. This clonotype was sampled from a man aged 18-30 years in good health. The chain joins TRBV28 to TRBJ2-7; unclear D gene. CDR3 residues: CASSLYLPPSYEQYF. The CDR3 DNA is TGTGCCAGCAGTTTATACCTCCCCCCATCCTACGAGCAGTACTTC.